Below are 9 T cell receptor beta chains sequenced from a single sample in a study of blood T cell repertoires in COVID-19. Sequencing was performed with immunoSEQ multiplex PCR; in TCRdb, only in-frame clones are kept and a portion is missing. This table has about 160,000 clones, roughly 84% appearing once. The sequenced sample was peripheral blood. These receptors were collected from a woman of 80 years or more with active or convalescent COVID-19.

The chain joins TRBV4-1 to TRBJ1-2, with 8 nucleotides matching TRBD1. This CDR3 comprises 17 residues. The trim removed 5 bases at V and 5 bases at J, leaving 16 bases unmatched. Germline CDR1 MGHRA, CDR2 YSYEKL. CDR3 protein: CASSSGQVGLTGYGYTF. CDR3 nucleotides: TGCGCCAGCAGCTCGGGACAGGTCGGGCTAACTGGGTATGGCTACACCTTC.

This chain uses TRBV19 with TRBJ2-5; no reliable D call. This CDR3 is built from 12 residues. Per germline, CDR1 LNHDA and CDR2 SQIVND (reference sequence). V was cut by 0 bases and J by 7 bases, with 6 bases left in between. CDR3 amino acids: CASSIEFGTQYF. The CDR3, as DNA: TGTGCCAGTAGTATAGAATTCGGGACCCAGTACTTC.

In its sample, this clone was seen once. This chain joins TRBV5-1 and TRBJ1-1; 8 nucleotides align to TRBD1. The V gene's germline CDR1 is SGHRS and CDR2 YFSETQ. Trimming removed 4 bases from V and 1 base from J; junction bases left unmatched: 6. The CDR3 loop spans 15 amino acids. This CDR3 reads CASSPGTGANTEAFF. In DNA form, the CDR3 reads TGCGCCAGCAGCCCTGGGACAGGCGCGAACACTGAAGCTTTCTTT.

The genes are TRBV28 and TRBJ2-1; 11 bases line up with TRBD2. Unmatched junction bases numbered 9, after V lost 6 bases and J lost 8 bases. Per germline, CDR1 MDHEN and CDR2 SYDVKM. This CDR3 comprises 15 residues. This CDR3 is CASSSPGLAVDEQFF. The CDR3 nucleotides read TGTGCCAGCAGCTCACCGGGACTAGCGGTAGATGAGCAGTTCTTC. Full variable domain (missing parts from reference TRBV28 and TRBJ2-1): DVKVTQSSRYLVKRTGEKVFLECVQDMDHENMFWYRQDPGLGLRLIYFSYDVKMKEKGDIPEGYSVSREKKERFSLILESASTNQTSMYLCASSSPGLAVDEQFFGPGTRLTVL.

This sequence joins TRBV2 and TRBJ2-2, with TRBD1 matching over 9 bases. Germline V CDR1 and CDR2: SNHLY, FYNNEI. V lost 9 bases to trimming and J lost 0 bases; unmatched junction nucleotides: 8. CDR3 length: 16 residues. CDR3 nucleotide sequence: TGTGCCAGTACCTCGGACAGGGGAGCGAACACCGGGGAGCTGTTTTTT. Its translation: CASTSDRGANTGELFF. Full variable domain (rest looked up from reference TRBV2 and TRBJ2-2): EPEVTQTPSHQVTQMGQEVILRCVPISNHLYFYWYRQILGQKVEFLVSFYNNEISEKSEIFDDQFSVERPDGSNFTLKIRSTKLEDSAMYFCASTSDRGANTGELFFGEGSRLTVL.

In its sample, this clone was seen a few times. The CDR3 protein is CASRSGTGHQPQHF. CDR3 nucleotides: TGTGCCAGCAGGTCCGGGACAGGGCATCAGCCCCAGCATTTT. The rearrangement joins TRBV28 to TRBJ1-5, with 9 positions matching TRBD1. CDR3 length: 14 residues. CDR1 is MDHEN, CDR2 SYDVKM, per germline. J lost 5 bases, V lost 6 bases, and 5 bases had no gene match.

This rearrangement joins TRBV5-1 to TRBJ2-5, with 11 bases aligning to TRBD1. In germline, CDR1 is SGHRS, CDR2 YFSETQ. The trim removed 4 bases at V and 4 bases at J, leaving 6 bases unmatched. CDR3 length: 15 residues. In DNA, the CDR3 is TGCGCCAGCAGCCCCCGGACAGGGGGCTTAGAGACCCAGTACTTC. Its protein product is CASSPRTGGLETQYF.

V and J are TRBV7-6 and TRBJ1-3; 9 bases map to TRBD1. J was trimmed by 4 bases and V by 0 bases; bases with no gene match: 7. Germline CDR1 and CDR2: SGHVS and FNYEAQ. This CDR3 contains 17 residues. CDR3 sequence reads: CASSLATGTGPGNTIYF. The CDR3 region has the DNA TGTGCCAGCAGCTTAGCCACCGGGACAGGGCCCGGAAACACCATATATTTT. The variable domain in full, with the rest retrieved from reference TRBV7-6 and TRBJ1-3, is GAGVSQSPRYKVTKRGQDVALRCDPISGHVSLYWYRQALGQGPEFLTYFNYEAQQDKSGLPNDRFSAERPEGSISTLTIQRTEQRDSAMYRCASSLATGTGPGNTIYFGEGSWLTVV.

This clone was observed a single time. The rearrangement joins TRBV23-1 to TRBJ2-3; TRBD2 matches 8 bases. TRBV23-1 is an open reading frame whose function is uncertain. Germline trimming cut 0 bases from V and 4 bases from J; bases unmatched to any gene: 6. The CDR3 runs to 16 residues. This chain's CDR3 is CASSQSYGRGSDTQYF. Written as DNA, the CDR3 is TGCGCCAGCAGTCAATCTTACGGGAGGGGTTCAGATACGCAGTATTTT.